The rows below give T cell receptor beta chains drawn from one sample of a study of cytomegalovirus exposure and HLA in healthy donors. TCRdb keeps only in-frame clones here, not all; method: immunoSEQ multiplex PCR. The table records under 200,000 clones, around 79% of them present only once. Sequencing was done on a sample of PBMCs. These receptors were collected from a male donor in good health and CMV-seropositive. Each CDR3 is given with its conserved first and last residue. D genes are given only for firm matches. Clone size is stated in some rows and not others, as once, few, many or a class when expanded.

v_gene	j_gene	d_gene	abundance	CDR3nt	CDR3aa
TRBV30	TRBJ2-1	TRBD2	-	TGTGCCTGGTGGACTAGCGGGCCTAATGAGCAGTTCTTC	CAWWTSGPNEQFF
TRBV28	TRBJ1-5	-	-	TGTGCCAGCAGTATCAACCCCTATGAGAATCAGCCCCAGCATTTT	CASSINPYENQPQHF
TRBV7-3	TRBJ2-1	-	-	TGTGCCAGCAGCTTAGGCCCTAGCTCCTACAATGAGCAGTTCTTC	CASSLGPSSYNEQFF
TRBV5-1	TRBJ2-5	-	once	TGCGCCAGCAGCCCCCGGGGGAGTAAAGAGACCCAGTACTTC	CASSPRGSKETQYF
TRBV6-5	TRBJ1-6	TRBD1	-	TGTGCCAGCAGTTACTCGGACAGGGGGCGAAATTCACCCCTCCACTTT	CASSYSDRGRNSPLHF
TRBV7-9	TRBJ2-7	TRBD1	-	TGTGCCAGCAGCCCTGGGGTGGGACAGGGGGGATCCTACGAGCAGTACTTC	CASSPGVGQGGSYEQYF
TRBV27	TRBJ2-7	TRBD1	-	TGTGCCAGCAGTTTAATAACAGGGGGATCCTACGAGCAGTACTTC	CASSLITGGSYEQYF
TRBV19	TRBJ2-2	-	-	TGTGCCAGTCTAGGCATTCTGAACACCGGGGAGCTGTTTTTT	CASLGILNTGELFF
TRBV6-5	TRBJ2-5	TRBD2	-	TGTGCCAGCAATCTAGCGGGGGGGCCTCCCGAGACCCAGTACTTC	CASNLAGGPPETQYF
TRBV5-4	TRBJ2-6	TRBD1	-	TGTGCCAGCAGCGAGGGACAGCGCTCTGGGGCCAACGTCCTGACTTTC	CASSEGQRSGANVLTF
TRBV10-3	TRBJ1-3	-	-	TGTGCCATCGGGGGGTCTGGAGCTGGAAACACCATATATTTT	CAIGGSGAGNTIYF
TRBV18	TRBJ2-2	-	-	TGTGCCAGCTCACCACTTCCGGGTACCGGGGAGCTGTTTTTT	CASSPLPGTGELFF
TRBV5-1	TRBJ2-1	TRBD2	-	TGCGCCAGCAGCTTAGGGACTAGCGGGAAGGGTGGAGAGCAGTTCTTC	CASSLGTSGKGGEQFF
TRBV4-3	TRBJ2-3	-	-	TGCGCCAGCAGCCAAGATTCAGGCACAGATACGCAGTATTTT	CASSQDSGTDTQYF
TRBV9	TRBJ1-5	-	-	TGTGCCAGTTCACCAGGGTTGACGAACAATCAGCCCCAGCATTTT	CASSPGLTNNQPQHF
TRBV6-6	TRBJ2-3	TRBD1	few	TGTGCCAGCAGTTACCAGGGGGCCTTAGATACGCAGTATTTT	CASSYQGALDTQYF
TRBV7-8	TRBJ2-6	-	-	TGTGCCAGCAGCTCCCTTGTCCCTGGGGCCAACGTCCTGACTTTC	CASSSLVPGANVLTF
TRBV11-1	TRBJ2-3	-	few	TGTGCCAGCAGCTTAGAATACACAGATACGCAGTATTTT	CASSLEYTDTQYF
TRBV7-9	TRBJ1-2	TRBD1	-	TGTGCCAGCAGCTACGGACAGGGGCTTGCCTATGGCTACACCTTC	CASSYGQGLAYGYTF
TRBV10-3	TRBJ2-5	-	-	TGTGCCATCAGTGAGTCTGGCCCAGAGACCCAGTACTTC	CAISESGPETQYF